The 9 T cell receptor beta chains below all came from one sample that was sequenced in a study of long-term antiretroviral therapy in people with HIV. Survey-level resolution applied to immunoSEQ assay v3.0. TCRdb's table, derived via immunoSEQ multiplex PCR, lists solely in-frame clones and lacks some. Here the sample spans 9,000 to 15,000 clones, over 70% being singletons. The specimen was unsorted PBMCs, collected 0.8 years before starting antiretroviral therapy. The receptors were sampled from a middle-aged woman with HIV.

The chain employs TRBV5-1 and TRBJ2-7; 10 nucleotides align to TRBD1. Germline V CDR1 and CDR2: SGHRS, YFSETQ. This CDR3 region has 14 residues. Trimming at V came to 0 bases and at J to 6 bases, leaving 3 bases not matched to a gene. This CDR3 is CASSLDGTGVEQYF. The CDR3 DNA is TGCGCCAGCAGCTTGGACGGGACAGGGGTCGAGCAGTACTTC.

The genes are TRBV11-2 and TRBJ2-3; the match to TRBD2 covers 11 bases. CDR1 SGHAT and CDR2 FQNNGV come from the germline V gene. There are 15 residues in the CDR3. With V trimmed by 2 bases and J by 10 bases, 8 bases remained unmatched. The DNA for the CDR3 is TGTGCCAGCAGCTTATCCGGGACTAGCGGTTCGGCGCAGTATTTT. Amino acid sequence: CASSLSGTSGSAQYF.

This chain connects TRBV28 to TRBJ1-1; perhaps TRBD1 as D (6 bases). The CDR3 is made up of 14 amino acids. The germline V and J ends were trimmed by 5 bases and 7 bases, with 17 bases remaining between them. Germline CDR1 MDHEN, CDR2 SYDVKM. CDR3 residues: CASSVPGTNLEAFF. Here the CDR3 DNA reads TGTGCCAGCAGTGTACCGGGGACAAACCTTGAAGCTTTCTTT.

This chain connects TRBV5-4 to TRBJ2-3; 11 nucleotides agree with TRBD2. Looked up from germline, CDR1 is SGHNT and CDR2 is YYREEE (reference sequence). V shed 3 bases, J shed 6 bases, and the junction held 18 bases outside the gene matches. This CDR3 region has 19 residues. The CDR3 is CASSSDSSSGRTEFDTQYF. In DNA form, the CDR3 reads TGTGCCAGCAGCTCGGACTCATCTAGCGGGAGGACCGAGTTTGATACGCAGTATTTT.

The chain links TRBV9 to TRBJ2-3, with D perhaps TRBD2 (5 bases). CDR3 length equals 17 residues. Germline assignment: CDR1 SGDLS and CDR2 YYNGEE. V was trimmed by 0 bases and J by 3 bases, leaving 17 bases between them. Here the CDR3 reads CASSVGRGSWVTDTQYF. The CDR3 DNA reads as TGTGCCAGCAGCGTAGGACGAGGGAGTTGGGTTACAGATACGCAGTATTTT.

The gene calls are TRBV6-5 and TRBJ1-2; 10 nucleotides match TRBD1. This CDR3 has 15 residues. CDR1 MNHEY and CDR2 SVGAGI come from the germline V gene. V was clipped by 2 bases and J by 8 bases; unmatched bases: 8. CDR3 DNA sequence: TGTGCCAGCAGTTACCGGGACAGGGGATTTGGAGGCTACACCTTC. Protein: CASSYRDRGFGGYTF.

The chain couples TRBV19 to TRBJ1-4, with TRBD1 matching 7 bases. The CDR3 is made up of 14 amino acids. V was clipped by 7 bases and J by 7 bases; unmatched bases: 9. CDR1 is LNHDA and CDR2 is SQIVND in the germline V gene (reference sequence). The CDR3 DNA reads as TGTGCCAGTACCCCGACAGGGTCAAGTGAAAAACTGTTTTTT. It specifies CASTPTGSSEKLFF.

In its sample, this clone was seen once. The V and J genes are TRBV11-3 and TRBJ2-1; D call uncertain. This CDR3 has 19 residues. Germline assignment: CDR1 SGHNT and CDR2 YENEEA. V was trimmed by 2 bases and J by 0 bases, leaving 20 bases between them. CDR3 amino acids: CASSLQVGPMSSSYNEQFF. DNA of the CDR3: TGTGCCAGCAGCTTACAGGTCGGCCCAATGTCAAGCTCCTACAATGAGCAGTTCTTC.

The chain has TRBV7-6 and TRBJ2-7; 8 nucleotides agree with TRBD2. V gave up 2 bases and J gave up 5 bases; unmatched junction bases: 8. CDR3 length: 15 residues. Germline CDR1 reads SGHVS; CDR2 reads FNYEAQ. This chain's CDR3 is CASSLTPGLGDEQYF. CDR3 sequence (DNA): TGTGCCAGCAGCTTAACGCCGGGACTAGGGGACGAGCAGTACTTC.